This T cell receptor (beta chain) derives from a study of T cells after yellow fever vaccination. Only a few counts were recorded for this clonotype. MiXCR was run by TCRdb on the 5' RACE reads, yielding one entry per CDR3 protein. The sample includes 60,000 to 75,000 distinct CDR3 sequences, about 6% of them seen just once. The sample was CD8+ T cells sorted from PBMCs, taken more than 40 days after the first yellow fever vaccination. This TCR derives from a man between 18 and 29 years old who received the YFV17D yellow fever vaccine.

The CDR3 sequence: CASSQDRHSNQPQHF. DNA of the CDR3: TGCGCCAGCAGCCAAGACAGGCATAGCAATCAGCCCCAGCATTTT. V usage is TRBV4-3 and J usage is TRBJ1-5; D unresolved. Trimming removed 0 bases at V and 0 bases at J, with 6 bases between. This CDR3 is 15 amino acids long. Germline V gene lookup returns CDR1 LGHNA and CDR2 YSLEER.